Below, one T cell receptor beta chain is given with its context. The antigen remains undetermined. It was with 60 Vbeta and 13 Jbeta primers that the PCR ran. The method was immunoSEQ multiplex PCR; TCRdb's version includes in-frame clones alone and lacks a portion of them. The repertoire holds 150,000 to 200,000 clones, with around 88% as singletons. CDR1 is SGHRS, CDR2 YFSETQ, per germline. J was trimmed by 7 bases and V by 0 bases; bases with no gene match: 10. The CDR3 spans 17 residues. This entry is derived from a study of cytomegalovirus exposure and HLA in healthy donors. Whole-study results and caveats: Altogether, more than 150 TCR beta chains were recorded as cytomegalovirus-associated. For most TCR beta V segments, an earlier analysis put the productive rate at about 87% or about 30% of the time. Later on, an analysis tied roughly 17,000 TCR beta sequences to HLA alleles at 0.05 false discovery rate.

V gene TRBV5-1 combines with J gene TRBJ1-1; TRBD1 agrees at 12 bases. The sequenced sample was PBMCs. The receptor was isolated from a man aged 35 to 55 in good health and CMV-seropositive. The CDR3 nucleotides are TGCGCCAGCAGCTTGGTCGGGACAGGGGGCAAATATGATGAAGCTTTCTTT. It encodes CASSLVGTGGKYDEAFF. The variable domain in full, completed from reference TRBV5-1 and TRBJ1-1, reads KAGVTQTPRYLIKTRGQQVTLSCSPISGHRSVSWYQQTPGQGLQFLFEYFSETQRNKGNFPGRFSGRQFSNSRSEMNVSTLELGDSALYLCASSLVGTGGKYDEAFFGQGTRLTVV.